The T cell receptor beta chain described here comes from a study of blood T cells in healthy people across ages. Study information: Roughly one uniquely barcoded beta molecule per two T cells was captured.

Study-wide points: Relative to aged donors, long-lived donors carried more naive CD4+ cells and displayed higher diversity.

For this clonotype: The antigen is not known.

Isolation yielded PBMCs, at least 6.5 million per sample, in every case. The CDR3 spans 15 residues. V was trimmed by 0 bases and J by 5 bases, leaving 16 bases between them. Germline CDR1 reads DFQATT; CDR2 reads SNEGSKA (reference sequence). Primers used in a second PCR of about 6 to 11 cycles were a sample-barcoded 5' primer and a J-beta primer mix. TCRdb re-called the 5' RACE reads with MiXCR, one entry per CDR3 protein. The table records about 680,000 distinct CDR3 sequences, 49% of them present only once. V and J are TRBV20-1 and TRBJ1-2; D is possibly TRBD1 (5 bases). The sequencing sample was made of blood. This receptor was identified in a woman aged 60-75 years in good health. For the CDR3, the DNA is TGCAGTGCTAGAGATCCCGGGACGGATGTTTATGGCTACACCTTC. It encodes CSARDPGTDVYGYTF.